This is a list of T cell receptor beta chains from one sample in a study of cytotoxic CD8 clonotypes in ibrutinib-treated CLL. The data were produced by immunoSEQ multiplex PCR, yet TCRdb's version contains in-frame clones alone and is incomplete. The table includes about 200,000 clones, about 75% detected once. The sequencing used PBMCs, collected after 12 months of ibrutinib treatment. These receptors were obtained from a human donor with chronic lymphocytic leukemia. The CDR3 runs from the conserved cysteine through the conserved F or W. Fields, in order: J gene, clone size, D gene, CDR3 length, V gene, CDR3 DNA, CDR3 protein. A D gene is named only where the DNA matches it firmly. Clone size is given for some rows only: seen once, a few or many times, or a class if the clone is expanded.

J: TRBJ2-1
size: few
D: NA
length: 13
V: TRBV7-9
DNA: TGTGCCAGCAGCCCAGCGGACGACAATGAGCAGTTCTTC
CDR3: CASSPADDNEQFF

J: TRBJ2-7
size: NA
D: NA
length: 15
V: TRBV28
DNA: TGTGCCAGCAGTTTCCCACTACCCCTGGGCTACGAGCAGTACTTC
CDR3: CASSFPLPLGYEQYF

J: TRBJ1-1
size: NA
D: NA
length: 14
V: TRBV30
DNA: TGTGCCTGGAGTGTACGATCAGGGAACACTGAAGCTTTCTTT
CDR3: CAWSVRSGNTEAFF

J: TRBJ1-1
size: NA
D: TRBD1
length: 14
V: TRBV11-3
DNA: TGTGCCAGCAGCTTAGGACAGGGGTCGCCTGAAGCTTTCTTT
CDR3: CASSLGQGSPEAFF

J: TRBJ1-2
size: once
D: NA
length: 14
V: TRBV30
DNA: TGTGCCTGGAGCGAGCCGGACAGACCCTATGGCTACACCTTC
CDR3: CAWSEPDRPYGYTF

J: TRBJ2-1
size: NA
D: TRBD2
length: 16
V: TRBV11-2
DNA: TGTGCCAGCAGCCTTGTGCGGGGGGGGAAGGACAATGAGCAGTTCTTC
CDR3: CASSLVRGGKDNEQFF

J: TRBJ2-6
size: NA
D: NA
length: 15
V: TRBV11-3
DNA: TGTGCCAGCAGCACTACAGGGAACGGGGCCAACGTCCTGACTTTC
CDR3: CASSTTGNGANVLTF

J: TRBJ2-5
size: NA
D: TRBD1
length: 15
V: TRBV11-3
DNA: TGTGCCAGCAGCCCGAGGACAGGGTGGGGAGAGACCCAGTACTTC
CDR3: CASSPRTGWGETQYF

J: TRBJ1-3
size: NA
D: NA
length: 11
V: TRBV29-1
DNA: TGCAGCGTATCCTCTGGAAACACCATATATTTT
CDR3: CSVSSGNTIYF

J: TRBJ2-1
size: NA
D: NA
length: 14
V: TRBV11-3
DNA: TGTGCCAGCAGCTCTAGCGCCGTCTACAATGAGCAGTTCTTC
CDR3: CASSSSAVYNEQFF

J: TRBJ2-2
size: few
D: TRBD2
length: 16
V: TRBV30
DNA: TGTGCCTGGAGCCCCCGAGGGCGGGGGGGCACCGGGGAGCTGTTTTTT
CDR3: CAWSPRGRGGTGELFF

J: TRBJ2-7
size: NA
D: NA
length: 14
V: TRBV5-1
DNA: TGCGCCAGCAGCCCGAAGGGGCCCATTTACGAGCAGTACTTC
CDR3: CASSPKGPIYEQYF

J: TRBJ1-6
size: few
D: TRBD1
length: 14
V: TRBV5-1
DNA: TGCGCCAGCAGCTCCGGGACAGTTAATTCACCCCTCCACTTT
CDR3: CASSSGTVNSPLHF

J: TRBJ1-3
size: NA
D: NA
length: 13
V: TRBV6-6
DNA: TGTGCCAGCAGTCGGGGCATCCTCAATACCATATATTTT
CDR3: CASSRGILNTIYF

J: TRBJ2-2
size: few
D: NA
length: 14
V: TRBV5-1
DNA: TGCGCCAGCAGCTTGGTGGGGACCACCGGGGAGCTGTTTTTT
CDR3: CASSLVGTTGELFF

J: TRBJ2-7
size: NA
D: NA
length: 14
V: TRBV27
DNA: TGTGCCAGCAGGTCGGGGCTAACACCCTACGAGCAGTACTTC
CDR3: CASRSGLTPYEQYF

J: TRBJ2-5
size: NA
D: NA
length: 15
V: TRBV4-1
DNA: TGCGCCAGCAGCCCAGGACCCAAAAGCCTGGAGACCCAGTACTTC
CDR3: CASSPGPKSLETQYF